What follows describes a single T cell receptor beta chain. Its antigen remains unidentified. Libraries were prepared by immunoSEQ multiplex PCR; TCRdb keeps only in-frame clonotypes and omits some of them. The table includes about 79,000 clones, 80% to 95% detected once. These data belong to a study of OX40 agonist ivuxolimab in advanced cancers. At the level of the study: At doses from 0.01 to 10 mg/kg, patients were given intravenous ivuxolimab every 2 weeks. Patients assigned to dose escalation were diagnosed with hepatocellular carcinoma, melanoma, renal cell or head and neck cancer.

General study points: CD4+ T cells averaged fewer expanded clones than CD8+ T cells. Partial responders treated at 0.1-3.0 mg/kg exhibited clonal expansion among the lowest measured.

CDR3 length: 17 residues. Germline CDR1 is LNHNV and CDR2 is YYDKDF (reference sequence). V gave up 0 bases and J gave up 3 bases; unmatched junction bases: 8. The chain has TRBV15 and TRBJ2-3; 8 positions agree with TRBD2. The TCR comes from an adult with an advanced solid tumor such as melanoma, head and neck, liver or kidney cancer. This specimen was CD4+ or CD8+ T cells sorted from blood, taken in a trial of the OX40 agonist ivuxolimab. CDR3 in DNA: TGTGCCACCAGCAGAGATCAGCCGGGACTAGGAACAGATACGCAGTATTTT. Its translation is CATSRDQPGLGTDTQYF.